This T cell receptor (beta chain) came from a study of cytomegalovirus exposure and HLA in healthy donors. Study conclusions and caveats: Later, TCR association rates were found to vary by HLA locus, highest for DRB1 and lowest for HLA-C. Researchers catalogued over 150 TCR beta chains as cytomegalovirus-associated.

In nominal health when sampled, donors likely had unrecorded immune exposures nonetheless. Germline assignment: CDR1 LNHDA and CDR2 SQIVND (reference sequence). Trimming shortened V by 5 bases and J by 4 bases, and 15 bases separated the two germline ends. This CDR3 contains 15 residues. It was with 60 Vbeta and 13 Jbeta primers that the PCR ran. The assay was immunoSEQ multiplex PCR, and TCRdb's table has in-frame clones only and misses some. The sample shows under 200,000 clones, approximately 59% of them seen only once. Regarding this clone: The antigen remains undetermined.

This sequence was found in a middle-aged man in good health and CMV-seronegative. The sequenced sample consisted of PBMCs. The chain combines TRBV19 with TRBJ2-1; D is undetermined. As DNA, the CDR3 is TGTGCCAGTAGTGCCCCTTGGCCTGATTACAATGAGCAGTTCTTC. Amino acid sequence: CASSAPWPDYNEQFF.